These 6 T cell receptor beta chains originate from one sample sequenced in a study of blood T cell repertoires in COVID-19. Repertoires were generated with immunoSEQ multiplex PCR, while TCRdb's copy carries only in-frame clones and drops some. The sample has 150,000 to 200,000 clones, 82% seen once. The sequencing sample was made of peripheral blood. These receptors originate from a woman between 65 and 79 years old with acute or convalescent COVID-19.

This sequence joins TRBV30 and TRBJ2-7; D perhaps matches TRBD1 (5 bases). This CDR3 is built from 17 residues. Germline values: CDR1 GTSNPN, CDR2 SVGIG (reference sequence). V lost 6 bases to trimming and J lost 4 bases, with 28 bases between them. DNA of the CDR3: TGTGCCTGCTCAGACAGCTACCGTAACGGAAGATCTTACGAGCAGTACTTC. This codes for CACSDSYRNGRSYEQYF.

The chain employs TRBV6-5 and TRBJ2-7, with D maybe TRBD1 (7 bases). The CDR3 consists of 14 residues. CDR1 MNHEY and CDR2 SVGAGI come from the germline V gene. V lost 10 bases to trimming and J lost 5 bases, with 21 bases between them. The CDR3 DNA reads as TGTGCCACAAGTTACGGGGCAGGGGGGAACGAGCAGTACTTC. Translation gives CATSYGAGGNEQYF.

The CDR3 DNA reads TGTGCCAGCAGCCAGAACAGGGAAGGGCGCTATGGCTACACCTTC. Translating it yields CASSQNREGRYGYTF. The chain employs TRBV4-2 and TRBJ1-2, with D possibly TRBD1 on 6 matching bases. Germline lookup yields CDR1 LGHNA and CDR2 YNFKEQ. Trimming took 3 bases from V and 4 from J, leaving 15 bases between them. This CDR3 contains 15 residues.

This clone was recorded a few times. CDR3: CASSELGGHEQFF. The DNA of the CDR3 is TGTGCCAGCAGTGAATTGGGGGGTCATGAGCAGTTCTTC. J is TRBJ2-1 and V is TRBV6-1; D might be TRBD2 (6 bases). Germline assignment: CDR1 MNHNS and CDR2 SASEGT. V dropped 2 bases and J dropped 8 bases, with 10 bases sitting between them. The CDR3 runs 13 residues.

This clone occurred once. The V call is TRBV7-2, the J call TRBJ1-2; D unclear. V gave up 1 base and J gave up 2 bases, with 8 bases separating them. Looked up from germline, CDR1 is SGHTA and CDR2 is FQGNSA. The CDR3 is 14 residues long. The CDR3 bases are TGTGCCAGCAGCTTAGGAGGACTAAACTATGGCTACACCTTC. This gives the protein CASSLGGLNYGYTF.

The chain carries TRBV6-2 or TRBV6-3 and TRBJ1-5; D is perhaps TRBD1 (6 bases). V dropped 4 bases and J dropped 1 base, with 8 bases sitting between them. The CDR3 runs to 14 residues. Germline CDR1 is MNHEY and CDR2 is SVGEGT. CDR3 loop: CASSSGTSNQPQHF. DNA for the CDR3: TGTGCCAGCAGTTCGGGGACAAGCAATCAGCCCCAGCATTTT.